This record covers a single T cell receptor (beta chain). The antigen is undetermined. The record originates from a study of vaccination and CD4 T cells after COVID-19. Study-level information: Once diagnosed, patients had post-COVID samples drawn a median about 100 days later (range 35 to 161). Overlapping spike pools from SARS-CoV-2 and HCoV-NL63, HCoV-OC43 and HCoV-229E served as culture stimuli.

Treatment denoted: roughly 11-day PBMC culture with coronavirus spike peptide pools or control peptides (ViraFEST assay). CD4+ T-cell collection from the unexposed donor predated the COVID-19 pandemic (2011-2018). ViraFEST enlarged antigen-specific T cell populations with peptide pools and afterwards sequenced TCRs. Each well held 2 million or so PBMCs in IL-2 (roughly 10 IU/ml) medium with around 9.4 ug/ml peptide pools. The assay that was used to sequence DNA from cultured CD4+ T cells was the Oncomine TCR Beta short-read assay. TCRdb called the PCR reads again in MiXCR, with one record for every CDR3 protein. The sample contains 6,600 or so distinct CDR3 sequences, 30% to 45% of which appear only once. This sequence was found in a human donor in good health. Input material: CD4+ T cells from blood, cultured in vitro.

In DNA, the CDR3 is TGTGCCAGCAGTTACTCGCTGGGGTCCCTCCAAGAGACCCAGTACTTC. Translated, it gives CASSYSLGSLQETQYF. The chain carries TRBV6-5 and TRBJ2-5; D remains unclear. From germline, CDR1 is MNHEY and CDR2 SVGAGI. Trimming left V 0 bases short and J 1 base short, with 12 bases between. The CDR3 is made up of 16 amino acids.